The rows below give T cell receptor beta chains drawn from one sample of a study of shared clonotypes between healthy human individuals. TCRdb keeps only in-frame clones here, not all; method: immunoSEQ multiplex PCR. The repertoire includes 2 million to 3 million clones, more than 85% of them detected once, and around 0.4% sits in the top ten. Sequences were obtained from naive CD4+ T cells from PBMCs. The receptors shown here come from a man aged 18 to 35 in good health. Some clones in this sample may be carry-over from other donors' samples. Each CDR3 is given with its conserved first and last residue. The D gene is left open where the match is weak. Clone size is not always given. Where it is, it says once, few, many or a class for expanded clones.

-	TRBJ1-1	TRBV7-6	TRBD1	CASSSGGDRGRNTEAFF	TGTGCCAGCAGCTCGGGTGGGGACAGGGGGCGGAACACTGAAGCTTTCTTT
-	TRBJ2-3	TRBV5-6	TRBD2	CASSLELAGDTQYF	TGTGCCAGCAGCTTGGAGCTAGCGGGAGATACGCAGTATTTT
once	TRBJ1-4	TRBV27	-	CASSWGAANEKLFF	TGTGCCAGCAGTTGGGGGGCGGCTAATGAAAAACTGTTTTTT
-	TRBJ2-7	TRBV19	-	CASSTGSRGRDEQYF	TGTGCCAGTAGTACCGGGAGTAGGGGGCGCGACGAGCAGTACTTC
once	TRBJ2-7	TRBV5-4	-	CASSWGGSAYEQYF	TGTGCCAGCAGTTGGGGGGGCAGCGCTTACGAGCAGTACTTC
-	TRBJ2-5	TRBV2	-	CASKVAETQYF	TGTGCCAGCAAAGTTGCTGAGACCCAGTACTTC
-	TRBJ2-1	TRBV4-1	-	CASSQDSSLGRFHNEQFF	TGCGCCAGCAGCCAAGACTCTTCGCTAGGCCGCTTTCACAATGAGCAGTTCTTC
-	TRBJ2-3	TRBV7-7	TRBD1	CASSPRDRASTDTQYF	TGTGCCAGCAGCCCCCGGGACAGAGCTAGCACAGATACGCAGTATTTT
-	TRBJ1-4	TRBV19	-	CATTDMGASNEKLFF	TGTGCCACTACAGACATGGGGGCTTCTAATGAAAAACTGTTTTTT
few	TRBJ1-1	TRBV18	-	CASSPVGDTEAFF	TGTGCCAGCTCACCAGTGGGGGACACTGAAGCTTTCTTT
-	TRBJ1-2	TRBV5-1	-	CASSTRPGGYTF	TGCGCCAGCAGTACCCGACCTGGGGGCTACACCTTC
-	TRBJ2-1	TRBV18	-	CASSPRSSPFGNEQFF	TGTGCCAGCTCACCACGTTCTAGCCCTTTCGGCAATGAGCAGTTCTTC